This TCR beta chain derives from a study of cytomegalovirus exposure and HLA in healthy donors. On this clone: Antigen unknown.

PCR used 60 Vbeta primers and 13 Jbeta primers. Assay: immunoSEQ multiplex PCR; the TCRdb copy retains only in-frame clones and omits some. The sample carries some 150,000 clones, roughly 79% recorded once. Study results and caveats: Equally common other TCR beta chains were less clonally expanded than HLA-associated ones, a later analysis found.

These donors, healthy bone marrow donors, were studied. The specimen sequenced was PBMCs. This TCR derives from a middle-aged woman in good health and CMV-seropositive.

CDR3 in amino acids: CASSYSTGSPQHF. The CDR3 DNA reads TGTGCCAGCAGTTACTCGACAGGGAGTCCCCAGCATTTT. This chain uses TRBV6-5 with TRBJ1-5; 7 bases align to TRBD1. Germline loops: CDR1 MNHEY, CDR2 SVGAGI. The V and J ends lost 0 bases and 10 bases, in that order; junction bases with no gene match: 3. This CDR3 is 13 amino acids long.